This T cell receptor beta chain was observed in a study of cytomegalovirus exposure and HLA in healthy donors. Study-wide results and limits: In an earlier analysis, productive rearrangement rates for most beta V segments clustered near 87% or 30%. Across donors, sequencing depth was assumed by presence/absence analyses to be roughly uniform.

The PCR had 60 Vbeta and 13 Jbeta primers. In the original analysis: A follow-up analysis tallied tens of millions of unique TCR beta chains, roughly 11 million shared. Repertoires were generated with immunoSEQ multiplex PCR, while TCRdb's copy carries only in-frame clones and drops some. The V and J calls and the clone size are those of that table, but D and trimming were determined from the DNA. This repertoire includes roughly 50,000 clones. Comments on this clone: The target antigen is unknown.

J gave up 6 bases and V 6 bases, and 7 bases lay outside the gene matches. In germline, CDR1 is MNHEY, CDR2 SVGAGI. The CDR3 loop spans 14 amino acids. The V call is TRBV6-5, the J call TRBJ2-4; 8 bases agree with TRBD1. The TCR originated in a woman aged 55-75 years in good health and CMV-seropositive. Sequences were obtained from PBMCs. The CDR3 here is CASSSGGLGNIQYF. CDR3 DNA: TGTGCCAGCAGCTCAGGGGGCCTGGGAAACATTCAGTACTTC.